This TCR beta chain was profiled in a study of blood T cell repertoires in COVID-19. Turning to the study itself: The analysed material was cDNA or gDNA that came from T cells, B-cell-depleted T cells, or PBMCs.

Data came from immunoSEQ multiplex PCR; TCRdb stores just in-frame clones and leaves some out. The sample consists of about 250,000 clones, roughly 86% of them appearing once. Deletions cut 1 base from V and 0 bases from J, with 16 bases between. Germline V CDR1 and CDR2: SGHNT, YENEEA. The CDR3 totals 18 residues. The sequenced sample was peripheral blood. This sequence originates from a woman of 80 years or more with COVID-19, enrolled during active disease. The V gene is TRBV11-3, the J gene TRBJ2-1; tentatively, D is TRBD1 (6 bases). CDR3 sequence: CASSLAGQSSSSYNEQFF. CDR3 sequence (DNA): TGTGCCAGCAGCTTAGCTGGACAGTCCTCGAGCTCCTACAATGAGCAGTTCTTC.